This passage covers 16 T cell receptor beta chains from one sample sequenced in a study of OX40 agonist ivuxolimab in advanced cancers. Here immunoSEQ multiplex PCR was the method, and the copy in TCRdb shows in-frame clones only, minus some. The data hold 45,000 or so clones, with around 80% observed a single time. The sequencing used CD4+ or CD8+ T cells sorted from blood, collected in a trial of the OX40 agonist ivuxolimab. The origin of the receptors is an adult with an advanced solid tumor such as melanoma, head and neck, liver or kidney cancer.

The gene calls are TRBV27 and TRBJ1-2, with no clear D. CDR1 is MNHEY, CDR2 SMNVEV, per germline (reference sequence). The CDR3 spans 12 residues. V gave up 10 bases and J gave up 7 bases, with 16 bases separating them. The CDR3 sequence: CATIAPHGGYTF. In nucleotides, the CDR3 is TGTGCCACCATTGCCCCTCATGGTGGCTACACCTTC.

The chain is built from TRBV9 and TRBJ2-1, with 10 bases lining up with TRBD2. CDR3 length equals 16 residues. In germline, CDR1 is SGDLS, CDR2 YYNGEE. Trimming removed 4 bases from V and 5 bases from J; junction bases left unmatched: 9. The CDR3 here is CASSWKTSGQDNEQFF. The CDR3 region has the DNA TGTGCCAGCAGCTGGAAGACTAGCGGGCAGGACAATGAGCAGTTCTTC.

The genes are TRBV19 and TRBJ1-1, with 7 bases that match TRBD1. Germline CDR1 and CDR2: LNHDA and SQIVND (reference sequence). V lost 0 bases to trimming and J lost 4 bases; unmatched junction nucleotides: 5. This CDR3 region has 15 residues. CDR3 loop: CASSIERRGGTEAFF. The DNA of the CDR3 is TGTGCCAGTAGTATAGAGCGCAGGGGGGGCACTGAAGCTTTCTTT.

This clone occurred once. The chain has TRBV6-5 and TRBJ2-3; D might be TRBD2 (5 bases). The ends were cut back, 6 bases at V and 0 bases at J, with 13 bases in the middle. Looked up from germline, CDR1 is MNHEY and CDR2 is SVGAGI. This CDR3 has 15 amino acids. CDR3 sequence reads: CASRTPSGSTDTQYF. The CDR3 DNA reads as TGTGCCAGCAGGACCCCGTCGGGGAGCACAGATACGCAGTATTTT.

J is TRBJ2-5 and V is TRBV6-5; 13 nucleotides match TRBD2. The DNA end favors TRBJ2-7, so the J call may be wrong. This CDR3 spans 15 amino acids. CDR1 and CDR2 (germline): MNHEY, SVGAGI. The CDR3 DNA reads as TGTGCCAGCAGCCCTGGACTAGCGGGAGTATCCGAGCAGTACTTC. Translating gives CASSPGLAGVSEQYF.

This clone has only a few counts. The chain links TRBV4-3 to TRBJ2-1; D may be TRBD2 (6 bases). Germline CDR1 LGHNA, CDR2 YSLEER. The V end lost 4 bases, the J end lost 9 bases, and 13 bases lay between the germline ends. The CDR3 length is 13 residues. Here the CDR3 reads CASSRRNGGEQFF. In nucleotides, the CDR3 is TGCGCCAGCAGCCGGCGAAACGGGGGTGAGCAGTTCTTC.

The chain links TRBV29-1 to TRBJ2-5; TRBD2 matches at 11 bases. This CDR3 contains 16 residues. Trimming cost V 2 bases and J 4 bases; bases outside gene matches: 9. Germline assignment: CDR1 SQVTM and CDR2 ANQGSEA. CDR3 sequence: CSVEFGTSGGIETQYF. CDR3 DNA: TGCAGCGTTGAATTCGGGACTAGCGGAGGGATAGAGACCCAGTACTTC.

This clone has a single count. The chain employs TRBV5-4 and TRBJ1-1; 8 bases map to TRBD1. CDR1 and CDR2 from the germline V gene are SGHNT and YYREEE (reference sequence). This CDR3 comprises 14 residues. V shed 2 bases, J shed 6 bases, and the junction held 6 bases outside the gene matches. CDR3 sequence reads: CASSFRGRGAEAFF. CDR3 bases: TGTGCCAGCAGCTTCAGGGGGCGAGGCGCTGAAGCTTTCTTT.

V gene TRBV5-4 combines with J gene TRBJ2-7, with 10 bases fitting TRBD2. The V gene end was trimmed by 4 bases and the J gene end by 3 bases; junction bases not matched to a gene: 7. The germline gives CDR1 SGHNT, CDR2 YYREEE (reference sequence). CDR3 length: 15 residues. CDR3 region: CASSPRTSGSYEQYF. In nucleotides, the CDR3 is TGTGCCAGCAGCCCCCGGACTAGCGGAAGCTACGAGCAGTACTTC. Full variable domain (rest looked up from reference TRBV5-4 and TRBJ2-7): ETGVTQSPTHLIKTRGQQVTLRCSSQSGHNTVSWYQQALGQGPQFIFQYYREEENGRGNFPPRFSGLQFPNYSSELNVNALELDDSALYLCASSPRTSGSYEQYFGPGTRLTVT.

The table lists this clone with a few counts. The V call is TRBV7-9, the J call TRBJ2-1, with D hard to call. V lost 5 bases and J lost 10, with 12 bases in between. The germline gives CDR1 SEHNR, CDR2 FQNEAQ (reference sequence). The CDR3 is 12 residues long. The CDR3 DNA reads TGTGCCAGCAGCGAGCCGATCGAAGAGCAGTTCTTC. Translated, it gives CASSEPIEEQFF. Drawing the rest from reference TRBV7-9 and TRBJ2-1, the complete variable domain is DTGVSQNPRHKITKRGQNVTFRCDPISEHNRLYWYRQTLGQGPEFLTYFQNEAQLEKSRLLSDRFSAERPKGSFSTLEIQRTEQGDSAMYLCASSEPIEEQFFGPGTRLTVL.

This chain joins TRBV11-2 and TRBJ2-1, with 8 bases fitting TRBD2. Germline trimming cut 5 bases from V and 4 bases from J; bases unmatched to any gene: 10. The CDR3 extends over 16 amino acids. Germline CDR1 reads SGHAT; CDR2 reads FQNNGV. As DNA, the CDR3 is TGTGCCAGCAGCCGCGTTATTGGCGGGAGGTACAATGAGCAGTTCTTC. Amino acids: CASSRVIGGRYNEQFF.

This chain uses TRBV11-3 with TRBJ2-1; D is unresolved. V was trimmed by 5 bases and J by 5 bases, leaving 13 bases between them. From germline, CDR1 is SGHNT and CDR2 YENEEA. This CDR3 is 14 amino acids long. CDR3 in amino acids: CASSPRPGNNEQFF. The DNA for the CDR3 is TGTGCCAGCAGCCCCAGGCCTGGGAACAATGAGCAGTTCTTC.

The gene calls are TRBV5-4 and TRBJ2-3; TRBD1 aligns across 9 bases. V dropped 4 bases and J dropped 6; count of bases not matched to a gene: 9. The CDR3 extends over 15 amino acids. CDR1 and CDR2 (germline): SGHNT, YYREEE (reference sequence). This CDR3 is CASSAEQGAGDTQYF. CDR3 coding DNA: TGTGCCAGCAGCGCTGAACAGGGGGCGGGGGATACGCAGTATTTT.

The sample holds a few counts of this clone. The CDR3 here is CASSAGTGADNEQFF. CDR3 DNA sequence: TGCGCCAGCAGTGCCGGGACAGGAGCCGACAATGAGCAGTTCTTC. The V gene is TRBV10-1, the J gene TRBJ2-1, with TRBD1 matching over 8 bases. The germline V gene has CDR1 WNHNN and CDR2 SYGVQD (reference sequence). With 4 bases clipped from V and 5 bases from J, the junction kept 7 bases outside the gene matches. CDR3 size: 15 residues.

The rearrangement uses TRBV5-4 and TRBJ2-5; D perhaps matches TRBD2 (6 bases). With 1 base removed from V and 0 bases from J, the gap between germline ends came to 10 bases. CDR1 and CDR2 from the germline V gene are SGHNT and YYREEE (reference sequence). This CDR3 region has 15 residues. The CDR3 DNA reads TGTGCCAGCAGCTTGCTTGGGGGGTACCAAGAGACCCAGTACTTC. Protein product: CASSLLGGYQETQYF.

This chain uses TRBV4-1 with TRBJ2-3, with 8 bases lining up with TRBD2. V lost 2 bases to trimming and J lost 3 bases; unmatched junction nucleotides: 4. CDR3 length equals 15 residues. Germline CDR1 reads MGHRA; CDR2 reads YSYEKL. DNA for the CDR3: TGCGCCAGCAGCCAACCGGGACTAGTGACAGATACGCAGTATTTT. Translation gives CASSQPGLVTDTQYF.